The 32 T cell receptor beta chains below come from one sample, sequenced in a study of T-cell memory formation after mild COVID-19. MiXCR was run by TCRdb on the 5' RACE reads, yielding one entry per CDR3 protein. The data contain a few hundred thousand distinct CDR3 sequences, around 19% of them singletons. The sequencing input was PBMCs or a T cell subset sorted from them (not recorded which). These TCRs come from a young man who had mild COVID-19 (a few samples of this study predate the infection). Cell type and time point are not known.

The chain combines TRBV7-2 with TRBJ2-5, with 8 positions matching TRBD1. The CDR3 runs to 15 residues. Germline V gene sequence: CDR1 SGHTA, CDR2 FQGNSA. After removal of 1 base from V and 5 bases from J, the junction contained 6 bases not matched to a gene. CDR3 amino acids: CASSLVGTGGETQYF. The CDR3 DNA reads TGTGCCAGCAGCTTAGTGGGCACAGGGGGGGAGACCCAGTACTTC.

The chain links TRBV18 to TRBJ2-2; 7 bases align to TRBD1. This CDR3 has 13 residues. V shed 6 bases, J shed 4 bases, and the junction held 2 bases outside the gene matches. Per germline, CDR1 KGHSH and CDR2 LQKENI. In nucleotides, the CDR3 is TGTGCCAGCTCTACAGGGGTCACCGGGGAGCTGTTTTTT. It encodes CASSTGVTGELFF.

CDR3 DNA: TGTGCCAGCAGCCCGTACAGAAACACCATATATTTT. Its protein product is CASSPYRNTIYF. The chain recombines TRBV3-1 with TRBJ1-3; D ambiguous. V lost 4 bases and J lost 5, with 6 bases in between. Germline CDR1 LGHDT, CDR2 YNNKEL (reference sequence). There are 12 residues in the CDR3.

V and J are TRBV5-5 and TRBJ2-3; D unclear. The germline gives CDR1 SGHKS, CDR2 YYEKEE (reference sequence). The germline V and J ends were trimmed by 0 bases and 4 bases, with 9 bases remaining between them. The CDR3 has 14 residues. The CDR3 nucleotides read TGTGCCAGCAGCTTGGCCGCCTACGCAGATACGCAGTATTTT. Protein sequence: CASSLAAYADTQYF.

The CDR3 DNA sequence: TGCGCCAGCAGCTTCGACAGGGAGTCACCCCTCCACTTT. Amino acid sequence: CASSFDRESPLHF. The genes are TRBV5-1 and TRBJ1-6, with 7 positions matching TRBD1. The J segment lost 10 bases and the V segment lost 2 bases, leaving 3 bases of the junction unmatched. The CDR3 length is 13 residues. Germline V gene lookup returns CDR1 SGHRS and CDR2 YFSETQ. Drawing the rest from reference TRBV5-1 and TRBJ1-6, the complete variable domain is KAGVTQTPRYLIKTRGQQVTLSCSPISGHRSVSWYQQTPGQGLQFLFEYFSETQRNKGNFPGRFSGRQFSNSRSEMNVSTLELGDSALYLCASSFDRESPLHFGNGTRLTVT.

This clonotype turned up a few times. CDR3 sequence: CAISEISEEQYF. The CDR3 region has the DNA TGTGCCATCAGTGAGATTTCGGAAGAGCAGTACTTC. The V call is TRBV10-3, the J call TRBJ2-7; D uncertain. Trimming left V 2 bases short and J 7 bases short, with 9 bases between. Germline V gives CDR1 ENHRY, CDR2 SYGVKD. The CDR3 length is 12 residues.

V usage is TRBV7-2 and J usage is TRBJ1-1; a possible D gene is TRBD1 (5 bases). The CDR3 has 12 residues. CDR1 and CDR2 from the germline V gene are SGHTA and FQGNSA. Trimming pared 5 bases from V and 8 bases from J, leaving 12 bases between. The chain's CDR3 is CASSPGPLEAFF. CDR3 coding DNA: TGTGCCAGCAGCCCGGGACCGTTAGAAGCTTTCTTT.

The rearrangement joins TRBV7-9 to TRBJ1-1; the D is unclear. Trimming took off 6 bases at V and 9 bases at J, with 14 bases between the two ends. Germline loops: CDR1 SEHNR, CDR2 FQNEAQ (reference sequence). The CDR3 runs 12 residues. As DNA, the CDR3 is TGTGCCAGCAGTCCAACGGGAGGAAAAGCTTTCTTT. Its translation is CASSPTGGKAFF.

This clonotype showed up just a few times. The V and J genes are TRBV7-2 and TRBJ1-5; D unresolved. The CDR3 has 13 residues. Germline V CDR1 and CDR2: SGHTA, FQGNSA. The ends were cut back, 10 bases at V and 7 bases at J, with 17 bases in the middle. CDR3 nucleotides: TGTGCCACCACGACTGCCGAAGGGCAGCCCCAGCATTTT. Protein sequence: CATTTAEGQPQHF. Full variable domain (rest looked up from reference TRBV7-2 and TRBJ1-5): GAGVSQSPSNKVTEKGKDVELRCDPISGHTALYWYRQSLGQGLEFLIYFQGNSAPDKSGLPSDRFSAERTGGSVSTLTIQRTQQEDSAVYLCATTTAEGQPQHFGDGTRLSIL.

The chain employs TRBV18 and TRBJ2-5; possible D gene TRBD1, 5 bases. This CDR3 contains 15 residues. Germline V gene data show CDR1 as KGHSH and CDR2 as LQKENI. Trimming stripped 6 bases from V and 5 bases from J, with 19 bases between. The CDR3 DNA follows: TGTGCCAGCTCCCCCATCCGGCAGGGTACGGAGACCCAGTACTTC. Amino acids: CASSPIRQGTETQYF.

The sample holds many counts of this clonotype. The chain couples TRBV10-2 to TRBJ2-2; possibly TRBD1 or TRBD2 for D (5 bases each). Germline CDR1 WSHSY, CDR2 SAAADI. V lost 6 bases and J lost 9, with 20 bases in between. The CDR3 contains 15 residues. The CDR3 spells CASRGPGVLSRELFF. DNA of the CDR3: TGCGCCAGCAGGGGGCCCGGGGTTTTGTCCAGGGAGCTGTTTTTT.

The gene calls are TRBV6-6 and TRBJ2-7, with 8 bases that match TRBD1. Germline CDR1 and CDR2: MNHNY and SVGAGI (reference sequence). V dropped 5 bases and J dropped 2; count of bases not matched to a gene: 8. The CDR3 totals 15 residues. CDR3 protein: CASSLPPGQAYEQYF. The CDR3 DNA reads TGTGCCAGCAGTCTACCTCCGGGACAGGCCTACGAGCAGTACTTC.

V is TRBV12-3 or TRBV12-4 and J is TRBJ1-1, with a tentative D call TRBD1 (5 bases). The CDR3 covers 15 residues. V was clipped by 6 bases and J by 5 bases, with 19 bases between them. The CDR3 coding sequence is TGTGCCAGCAGCCCCGGTTCCGGCTGGGGGACTGAAGCTTTCTTT. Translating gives CASSPGSGWGTEAFF.

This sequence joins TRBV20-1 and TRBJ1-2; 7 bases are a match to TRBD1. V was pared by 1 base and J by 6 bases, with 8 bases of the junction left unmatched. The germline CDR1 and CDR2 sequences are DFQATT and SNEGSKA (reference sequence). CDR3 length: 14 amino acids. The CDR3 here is CSARVLGQEDGYTF. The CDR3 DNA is TGCAGTGCTAGAGTCCTCGGACAGGAAGATGGCTACACCTTC.

The chain's CDR3 is CSALLSGTGELFF. The CDR3, as DNA: TGCAGTGCGCTTCTATCGGGAACCGGGGAGCTGTTTTTT. The gene calls are TRBV20-1 and TRBJ2-2; a weak D match, TRBD2 (5 bases). This CDR3 is 13 amino acids long. The germline V gene has CDR1 DFQATT and CDR2 SNEGSKA (reference sequence). V was shortened by 6 bases and J by 5 bases, with 13 bases between the two germline ends.

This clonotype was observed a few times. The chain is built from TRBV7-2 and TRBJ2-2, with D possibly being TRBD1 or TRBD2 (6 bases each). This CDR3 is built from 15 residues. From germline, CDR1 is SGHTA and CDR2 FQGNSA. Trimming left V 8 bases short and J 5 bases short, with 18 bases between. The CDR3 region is CASRRWGAETGELFF. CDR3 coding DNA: TGTGCCAGCCGGAGGTGGGGGGCGGAAACCGGGGAGCTGTTTTTT.

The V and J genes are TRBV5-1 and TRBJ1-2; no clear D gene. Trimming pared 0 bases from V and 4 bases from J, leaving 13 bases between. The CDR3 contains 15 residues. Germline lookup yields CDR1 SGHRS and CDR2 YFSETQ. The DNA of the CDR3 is TGCGCCAGCAGCTTGGCCGGCTCCGGTGGCTATGGCTACACCTTC. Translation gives CASSLAGSGGYGYTF.

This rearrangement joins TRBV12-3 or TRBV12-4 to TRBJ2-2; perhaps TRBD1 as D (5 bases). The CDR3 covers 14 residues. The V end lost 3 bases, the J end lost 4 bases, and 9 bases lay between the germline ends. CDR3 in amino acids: CASSFYQGTGELFF. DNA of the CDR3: TGTGCCAGCAGTTTTTACCAGGGCACCGGGGAGCTGTTTTTT.

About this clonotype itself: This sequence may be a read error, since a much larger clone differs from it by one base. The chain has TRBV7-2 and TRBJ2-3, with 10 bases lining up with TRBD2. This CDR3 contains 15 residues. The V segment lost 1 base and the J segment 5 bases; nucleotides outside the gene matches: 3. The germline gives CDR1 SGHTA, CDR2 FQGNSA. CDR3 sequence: CASSLGASGGDTQYF. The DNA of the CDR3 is TGTGCCAGCAGCTTAGGGGCTAGCGGGGGAGATACGCAGTATTTT.

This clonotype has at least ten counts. CDR3 in DNA: TGCGCCACCCGGACTAGCGGGGGGCTCTCCTACAATGAGCAGTTCTTC. Its translation: CATRTSGGLSYNEQFF. The V and J genes are TRBV5-1 and TRBJ2-1; TRBD2 matches 14 bases. CDR3 size: 16 residues. Germline V gene sequence: CDR1 SGHRS, CDR2 YFSETQ. With 9 bases clipped from V and 0 bases from J, the junction kept 5 bases outside the gene matches.

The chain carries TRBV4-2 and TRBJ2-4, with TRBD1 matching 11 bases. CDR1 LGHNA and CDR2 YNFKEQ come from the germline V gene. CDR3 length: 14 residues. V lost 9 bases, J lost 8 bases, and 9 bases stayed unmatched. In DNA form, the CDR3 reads TGTGCCAGTAAACCACCGGGACAGGGGGACATTCAGTACTTC. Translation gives CASKPPGQGDIQYF.

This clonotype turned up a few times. The CDR3 coding sequence is TGCGCCAGCAGCCCTGGGACGGCTGGAAACACCATATATTTT. Its protein is CASSPGTAGNTIYF. The rearrangement joins TRBV5-1 to TRBJ1-3, with D maybe TRBD1 (5 bases). Between the trimmed V and J ends, which lost 4 bases and 2 bases, there was a span of 10 bases. The CDR3 length is 14 residues. Per the germline V gene, CDR1 is SGHRS and CDR2 is YFSETQ.

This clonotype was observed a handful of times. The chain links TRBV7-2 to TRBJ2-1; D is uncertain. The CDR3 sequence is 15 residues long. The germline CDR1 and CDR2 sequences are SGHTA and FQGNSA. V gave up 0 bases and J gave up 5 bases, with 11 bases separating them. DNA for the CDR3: TGTGCCAGCAGCTTAGCCTCGACTCAAAACAATGAGCAGTTCTTC. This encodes CASSLASTQNNEQFF.

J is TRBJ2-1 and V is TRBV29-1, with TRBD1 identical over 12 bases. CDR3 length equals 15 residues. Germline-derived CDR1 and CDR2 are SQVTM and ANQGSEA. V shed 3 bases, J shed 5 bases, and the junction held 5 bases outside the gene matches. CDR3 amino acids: CSVEGQGARHNEQFF. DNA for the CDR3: TGCAGCGTTGAGGGACAGGGGGCACGGCACAATGAGCAGTTCTTC.

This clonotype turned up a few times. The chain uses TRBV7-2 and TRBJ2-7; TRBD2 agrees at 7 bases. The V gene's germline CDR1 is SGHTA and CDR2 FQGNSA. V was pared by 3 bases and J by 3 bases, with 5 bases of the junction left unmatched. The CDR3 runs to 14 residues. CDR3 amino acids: CASSFGREGYEQYF. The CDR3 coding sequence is TGTGCCAGCAGCTTCGGCAGGGAGGGCTACGAGCAGTACTTC.

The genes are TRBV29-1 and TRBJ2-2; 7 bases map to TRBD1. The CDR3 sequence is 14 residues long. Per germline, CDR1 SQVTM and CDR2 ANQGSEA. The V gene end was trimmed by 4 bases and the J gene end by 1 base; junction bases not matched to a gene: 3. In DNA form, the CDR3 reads TGCAGCGTTGCCGGGACAGTGAACACCGGGGAGCTGTTTTTT. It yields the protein CSVAGTVNTGELFF.

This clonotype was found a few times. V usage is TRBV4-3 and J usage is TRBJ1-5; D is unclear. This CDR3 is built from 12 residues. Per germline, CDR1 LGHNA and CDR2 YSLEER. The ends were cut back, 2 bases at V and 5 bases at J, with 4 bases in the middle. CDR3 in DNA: TGCGCCAGCAGCCAATCCTATCAGCCCCAGCATTTT. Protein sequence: CASSQSYQPQHF.

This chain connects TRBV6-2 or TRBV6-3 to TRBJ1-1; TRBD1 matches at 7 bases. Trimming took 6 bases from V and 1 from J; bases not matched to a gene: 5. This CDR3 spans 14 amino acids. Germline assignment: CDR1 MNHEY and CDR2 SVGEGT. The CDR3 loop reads CASRRQGWNTEAFF. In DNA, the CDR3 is TGTGCCAGCAGACGACAGGGTTGGAACACTGAAGCTTTCTTT.

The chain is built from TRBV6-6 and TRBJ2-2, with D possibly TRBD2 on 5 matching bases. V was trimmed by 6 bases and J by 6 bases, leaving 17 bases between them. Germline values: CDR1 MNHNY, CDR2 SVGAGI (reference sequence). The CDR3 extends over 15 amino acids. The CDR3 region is CASRPPERVAGELFF. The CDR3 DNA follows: TGTGCCAGCAGACCACCCGAGAGGGTCGCCGGGGAGCTGTTTTTT.

The CDR3 loop reads CASSATGANYGYTF. Written as DNA, the CDR3 is TGTGCCAGCAGCGCGACAGGGGCTAACTATGGCTACACCTTC. The J gene is TRBJ1-2, the V gene TRBV7-9, with 8 bases fitting TRBD1. This CDR3 contains 14 residues. In germline, CDR1 is SEHNR, CDR2 FQNEAQ (reference sequence). The V gene end was trimmed by 5 bases and the J gene end by 0 bases; junction bases not matched to a gene: 2.

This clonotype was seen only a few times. CDR3 in amino acids: CASSQVRGTQPQHF. The DNA of the CDR3 is TGCGCCAGCAGCCAAGTCAGGGGGACTCAGCCCCAGCATTTT. The V call is TRBV4-3, the J call TRBJ1-5; TRBD1 matches at 7 bases. The V and J ends lost 1 base and 6 bases, in that order; junction bases with no gene match: 3. This CDR3 region has 14 residues. The V gene's germline CDR1 is LGHNA and CDR2 YSLEER.

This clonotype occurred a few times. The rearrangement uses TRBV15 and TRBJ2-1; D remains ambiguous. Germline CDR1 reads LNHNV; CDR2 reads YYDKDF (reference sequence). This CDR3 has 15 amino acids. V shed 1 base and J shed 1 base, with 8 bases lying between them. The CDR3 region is CATSRVTVSYNEQFF. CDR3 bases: TGTGCCACCAGCAGAGTCACTGTTTCCTACAATGAGCAGTTCTTC.